This record covers a single T cell receptor (beta chain). This sample is drawn from a study of CDR3 diversity in severe acne. TCRdb itself ran the PCR reads through MiXCR, one entry per CDR3 protein. This table has approximately 84,000 distinct CDR3 sequences, about 54% appearing once. The CDR3 spans 13 residues. Trimming removed 11 bases from V and 0 bases from J; junction bases left unmatched: 7. Germline V gene data show CDR1 as LGHNA and CDR2 as YNFKEQ. The sample comprised blood. This rearrangement joins TRBV4-2 to TRBJ2-7; 7 nucleotides match TRBD2. This TCR came from a male donor in good health, without acne. CDR3 residues: CAWRRESSYEQYF. DNA of the CDR3: TGTGCCTGGAGGCGGGAGAGCTCCTACGAGCAGTACTTC.